Listed here are 6 T cell receptor beta chains from one sample, sequenced in a study of blood T cell repertoires in COVID-19. This table comes from immunoSEQ multiplex PCR, and its TCRdb copy is limited to in-frame clones, with some not included. The sample carries over 20,000 clones, around 90% recorded once. The source material was peripheral blood. Source of these receptors: a human donor in a cohort sampled during active COVID-19.

CDR3 residues: CATSRSRYSNQPQHF. The CDR3 region has the DNA TGTGCCACCAGCCGTTCTAGATATAGCAATCAGCCCCAGCATTTT. The gene calls are TRBV15 and TRBJ1-5; no clear D gene. Trimming took 5 bases from V and 0 from J, leaving 11 bases between them. This CDR3 has 15 amino acids. The germline CDR1 and CDR2 sequences are LNHNV and YYDKDF (reference sequence). The full variable domain, rest sourced from reference TRBV15 and TRBJ1-5, is DAMVIQNPRYQVTQFGKPVTLSCSQTLNHNVMYWYQQKSSQAPKLLFHYYDKDFNNEADTPDNFQSRRPNTSFCFLDIRSPGLGDTAMYLCATSRSRYSNQPQHFGDGTRLSIL.

V is TRBV19 and J is TRBJ1-1; 7 bases are a match to TRBD1. The CDR3 sequence is 14 residues long. V gave up 7 bases and J gave up 3 bases; unmatched junction bases: 8. CDR1 and CDR2 from the germline V gene are LNHDA and SQIVND (reference sequence). The CDR3 sequence: CASNSPGGYTEAFF. CDR3 DNA sequence: TGTGCCAGTAACTCCCCAGGGGGATACACTGAAGCTTTCTTT.

The chain carries TRBV18 and TRBJ1-4; TRBD1 matches at 10 bases. CDR1 is KGHSH and CDR2 is LQKENI in the germline V gene. V was clipped by 6 bases and J by 8 bases; unmatched bases: 9. The CDR3 is made up of 15 amino acids. CDR3 sequence (DNA): TGTGCCAGCTCGACCACCGGGACAGGGGAGGAAAAACTGTTTTTT. Its translation is CASSTTGTGEEKLFF.

This chain connects TRBV24-1 to TRBJ2-7, with TRBD1 matching over 10 bases. V lost 7 bases to trimming and J lost 7 bases; unmatched junction nucleotides: 12. CDR3 length: 15 residues. The germline gives CDR1 KGHDR, CDR2 SFDVKD. In DNA form, the CDR3 reads TGTGCCACCAGGGCACCGGGACAGGGGCCTCGAGAGCAGTACTTC. Its protein is CATRAPGQGPREQYF.

This chain joins TRBV7-6 and TRBJ2-5; TRBD1 might be the D (5 bases). Trimming stripped 2 bases from V and 0 bases from J, with 10 bases between. Germline loops: CDR1 SGHVS, CDR2 FNYEAQ. The CDR3 loop spans 15 amino acids. This CDR3 is CASSLSARDQETQYF. Here the CDR3 DNA reads TGTGCCAGCAGCTTATCTGCCAGGGACCAAGAGACCCAGTACTTC.

The chain combines TRBV13 with TRBJ2-2; D not certain. The CDR3 loop spans 13 amino acids. Germline V lookup: CDR1 PRHDT, CDR2 FYEKMQ (reference sequence). V was pared by 5 bases and J by 4 bases, with 8 bases between. The CDR3 region has the DNA TGTGCCAGCAGCCCCACAGCCACCGGGGAGCTGTTTTTT. Its protein is CASSPTATGELFF.